These 30 T cell receptor beta chains were all obtained from the same sample, sequenced in a study of shared clonotypes between healthy human individuals. The naive CD8 population came from CD45RO-negative cells selected for CCR7, without terminally differentiated effector memory CD45RA+ cells. Libraries were prepared by immunoSEQ multiplex PCR; TCRdb keeps only in-frame clonotypes and omits some of them. Seen here are hundreds of thousands of clones, 80% to 95% observed once, and the top ten hold 24%. The sequenced sample was naive CD8+ T cells sorted from blood. The receptors here all came from a man aged 30 to 39 in good health.

The chain links TRBV6-5 to TRBJ2-5; D not resolved. The CDR3 has 13 amino acids. The V and J ends lost 5 bases and 1 base respectively, with 8 bases between them. Germline loops: CDR1 MNHEY, CDR2 SVGAGI. Here the CDR3 DNA reads TGTGCCAGCAGTGTCGCAGCCCAAGAGACCCAGTACTTC. This gives the protein CASSVAAQETQYF.

This chain uses TRBV5-4 with TRBJ2-2; 8 nucleotides agree with TRBD1. The CDR3 length is 17 residues. Germline trimming cut 4 bases from V and 1 base from J; bases unmatched to any gene: 9. In germline, CDR1 is SGHNT, CDR2 YYREEE (reference sequence). The CDR3 nucleotides are TGTGCCAGCAGCCTCTCCCAGGGGGCTGAGAACACCGGGGAGCTGTTTTTT. Translation: CASSLSQGAENTGELFF.

The chain is built from TRBV27 and TRBJ2-3; perhaps TRBD2 as D (5 bases). Per the germline V gene, CDR1 is MNHEY and CDR2 is SMNVEV (reference sequence). The CDR3 covers 16 residues. V was trimmed by 0 bases and J by 3 bases, leaving 13 bases between them. For the CDR3, the DNA is TGTGCCAGCAGTTTATCGGTGGGAGAGTATACAGATACGCAGTATTTT. Its translation: CASSLSVGEYTDTQYF.

The chain links TRBV18 to TRBJ2-7, with D hard to call. With 3 bases removed from V and 5 bases from J, the gap between germline ends came to 14 bases. CDR1 KGHSH and CDR2 LQKENI come from the germline V gene. The CDR3 extends over 14 amino acids. CDR3 DNA: TGTGCCAGCTCACCCCCAATGATGGCCCACGAGCAGTACTTC. The encoded protein is CASSPPMMAHEQYF.

The chain links TRBV7-9 to TRBJ2-5; D is possibly TRBD1 or TRBD2 (5 bases each). Trimming stripped 4 bases from V and 3 bases from J, with 15 bases between. CDR1 SEHNR and CDR2 FQNEAQ come from the germline V gene (reference sequence). The length of the CDR3 is 15 residues. CDR3: CASSSPGRRKETQYF. DNA of the CDR3: TGTGCCAGCAGCTCTCCGGGACGCAGGAAAGAGACCCAGTACTTC.

The V and J genes are TRBV7-9 and TRBJ2-2, with D unclear. CDR1 and CDR2 (germline): SEHNR, FQNEAQ (reference sequence). The V end was cut by 2 bases, the J end by 7 bases, with 5 bases between. CDR3 length equals 12 residues. DNA of the CDR3: TGTGCCAGCAGCTTAAATAACGGGGAGCTGTTTTTT. Translation gives CASSLNNGELFF.

This clone occurred once. The chain uses TRBV7-9 and TRBJ1-2, with 7 bases fitting TRBD1. V dropped 1 base and J dropped 8; count of bases not matched to a gene: 7. Germline-derived CDR1 and CDR2 are SEHNR and FQNEAQ (reference sequence). The CDR3 is made up of 14 amino acids. The CDR3 region has the DNA TGTGCCAGCAGCTTAGAAACAGGGGATCAGGGCTACACCTTC. Amino acid sequence: CASSLETGDQGYTF.

The DNA of the CDR3 is TGTGCCAGCAGCGCTAGACTAGCGGGTAATGAGCAGTTCTTC. Protein product: CASSARLAGNEQFF. The chain joins TRBV9 to TRBJ2-1; 10 bases map to TRBD2. Germline CDR1 SGDLS, CDR2 YYNGEE. The CDR3 is 14 residues long. Losses at the gene ends were 3 bases for V and 7 bases for J; bases not matched to a gene: 4. The full variable domain, in which reference TRBV9 and TRBJ2-1 provide the parts outside the CDR3, is DSGVTQTPKHLITATGQRVTLRCSPRSGDLSVYWYQQSLDQGLQFLIQYYNGEERAKGNILERFSAQQFPDLHSELNLSSLELGDSALYFCASSARLAGNEQFFGPGTRLTVL.

The chain uses TRBV11-2 and TRBJ2-7; TRBD2 matches at 9 bases. Germline loops: CDR1 SGHAT, CDR2 FQNNGV. The CDR3 is made up of 14 amino acids. V was pared by 5 bases and J by 0 bases, with 2 bases of the junction left unmatched. The chain's CDR3 is CASSLAGLSYEQYF. The CDR3 DNA reads as TGTGCCAGCAGCCTAGCGGGACTCTCCTACGAGCAGTACTTC.

The table lists this clone with a count of one. CDR3 DNA: TGCGCCAGCAGCCAGGTACCTGGAGCCTCTGGGGCCAACGTCCTGACTTTC. Its translation: CASSQVPGASGANVLTF. The gene calls are TRBV4-1 and TRBJ2-6; no clear D. This CDR3 is 17 amino acids long. Germline lookup yields CDR1 MGHRA and CDR2 YSYEKL. V was clipped by 3 bases and J by 0 bases, with 12 bases between them.

The rearrangement uses TRBV29-1 and TRBJ1-1; tentative D call: TRBD1 (5 bases). The CDR3 loop spans 10 amino acids. Germline V gene data show CDR1 as SQVTM and CDR2 as ANQGSEA. V was clipped by 7 bases and J by 8 bases, with 11 bases between them. DNA of the CDR3: TGCAGCGCCGTGAGACAGGAAGCTTTCTTT. Translation gives CSAVRQEAFF.

V usage is TRBV19 and J usage is TRBJ2-7, with a weak D call TRBD1 (6 bases). The CDR3 runs 13 residues. CDR1 and CDR2 from the germline V gene are LNHDA and SQIVND (reference sequence). V dropped 10 bases and J dropped 1 base, with 14 bases sitting between them. The CDR3 region is CATTDSSSYEQYF. The CDR3 nucleotides are TGTGCCACCACGGACAGCTCATCCTACGAGCAGTACTTC.

The chain recombines TRBV6-5 with TRBJ2-1; D gene unclear. The CDR3 consists of 13 residues. V was pared by 0 bases and J by 7 bases, with 7 bases between. The germline CDR1 and CDR2 sequences are MNHEY and SVGAGI. CDR3 protein: CASSYSWVNEQFF. The DNA of the CDR3 is TGTGCCAGCAGTTACTCGTGGGTTAATGAGCAGTTCTTC.

In the case of this clone: This specimen includes other DNA sequences encoding the same CDR3. This chain links TRBV6-1 with TRBJ2-7; 10 bases map to TRBD2. The V gene end was trimmed by 2 bases and the J gene end by 0 bases; junction bases not matched to a gene: 7. CDR3 length: 17 amino acids. CDR1 and CDR2 (germline): MNHNS, SASEGT. CDR3 amino acids: CASSEKAGGPFSYEQYF. CDR3 bases: TGTGCCAGCAGTGAAAAAGCGGGAGGGCCGTTCTCCTACGAGCAGTACTTC.

The CDR3 protein is CAISESRDSSAELFF. CDR3 DNA sequence: TGTGCCATCAGTGAGTCTCGCGACTCCTCTGCCGAGCTGTTTTTT. This sequence joins TRBV10-3 and TRBJ2-2; D is unresolved. Germline lookup yields CDR1 ENHRY and CDR2 SYGVKD. The CDR3 is 15 amino acids. Trimming removed 0 bases at V and 11 bases at J, with 16 bases between.

Remarks on this clone: This may be a read error: a much more frequent sequence differs by one nucleotide. This chain joins TRBV2 and TRBJ2-2; D not resolved. Trimming removed 3 bases at V and 4 bases at J, with 6 bases between. Germline CDR1 reads SNHLY; CDR2 reads FYNNEI. The CDR3 consists of 13 residues. The CDR3 region is CASSDASTGELFF. The CDR3, as DNA: TGTGCCAGCAGTGACGCGAGCACCGGGGAGCTGTTTTTT.

This sequence joins TRBV29-1 and TRBJ2-3, with D unresolved. V lost 1 base and J 4 bases, leaving 18 bases between the germline ends. Germline lookup yields CDR1 SQVTM and CDR2 ANQGSEA. The CDR3 spans 16 residues. DNA of the CDR3: TGCAGCGTTGAAGTCCCTTCGGCACTTGAGGCAGATACGCAGTATTTT. It translates to CSVEVPSALEADTQYF.

V usage is TRBV2 and J usage is TRBJ1-1; no reliable D call. This CDR3 is 15 amino acids long. Trimming removed 8 bases from V and 3 bases from J, with 19 bases in between. Germline CDR1 and CDR2: SNHLY and FYNNEI. This CDR3 reads CASYTGPLGDTEAFF. CDR3 coding DNA: TGTGCCAGCTATACTGGACCGTTGGGAGACACTGAAGCTTTCTTT.

As DNA, the CDR3 is TGTGCCAGCAGTGCGCTTAGGAGAGGGTCCTACGAGCAGTACTTC. It specifies CASSALRRGSYEQYF. The rearrangement joins TRBV6-1 to TRBJ2-7; maybe TRBD2 (5 bases). There are 15 residues in the CDR3. Germline V gives CDR1 MNHNS, CDR2 SASEGT. V lost 4 bases to trimming and J lost 1 base, with 14 bases between them.

The rearrangement uses TRBV7-9 and TRBJ2-7; D might be TRBD2 (7 bases). CDR1 and CDR2 (germline): SEHNR, FQNEAQ (reference sequence). The CDR3 covers 18 residues. The germline V and J ends were trimmed by 0 bases and 3 bases, with 21 bases remaining between them. As DNA, the CDR3 is TGTGCCAGCAGCTTAGCTCGAGGGGGGACTATACAGGTCTACGAGCAGTACTTC. As protein: CASSLARGGTIQVYEQYF.

The rearrangement uses TRBV27 and TRBJ1-1; TRBD1 is a possible D gene (5 bases). V dropped 2 bases and J dropped 4 bases, with 11 bases sitting between them. CDR1 and CDR2 from the germline V gene are MNHEY and SMNVEV (reference sequence). The CDR3 loop spans 14 amino acids. CDR3 sequence: CASSLAGFGTEAFF. CDR3 DNA sequence: TGTGCCAGCAGTTTAGCAGGGTTTGGCACTGAAGCTTTCTTT.

This clone was recorded once. This chain uses TRBV4-1 with TRBJ2-3, with D maybe TRBD1 (6 bases). The germline gives CDR1 MGHRA, CDR2 YSYEKL. This CDR3 is built from 15 residues. V lost 3 bases to trimming and J lost 2 bases, with 12 bases between them. CDR3 sequence: CASSQERTDTDTQYF. CDR3 coding DNA: TGCGCCAGCAGCCAGGAAAGGACAGACACAGATACGCAGTATTTT.

V gene TRBV5-3 combines with J gene TRBJ1-1, with D possibly TRBD1 on 6 matching bases. TRBV5-3 has ORF status, its function being uncertain. The CDR3 length is 9 residues. For the CDR3, the DNA is TGTGCAGGGGGGAGTCCGGGCTTCTTT. This encodes CAGGSPGFF.

Regarding this clone: The sample has other DNA sequences that encode this CDR3 too. The chain joins TRBV11-2 to TRBJ2-3; no reliable D call. Per germline, CDR1 SGHAT and CDR2 FQNNGV. The length of the CDR3 is 13 residues. V was cut by 1 base and J by 0 bases, with 2 bases left in between. The CDR3 here is CASSLGSTDTQYF. Here the CDR3 DNA reads TGTGCCAGCAGCTTAGGGAGCACAGATACGCAGTATTTT.

The chain employs TRBV28 and TRBJ2-1, with unresolved D. V was trimmed by 5 bases and J by 0 bases, leaving 26 bases between them. There are 20 residues in the CDR3. Germline V lookup: CDR1 MDHEN, CDR2 SYDVKM. CDR3 region: CASSPTVVRSSRSSYNEQFF. CDR3 nucleotides: TGTGCCAGCAGTCCGACGGTGGTCAGGAGTAGCCGCAGCTCCTACAATGAGCAGTTCTTC.

The gene calls are TRBV13 and TRBJ2-1; D may be TRBD1 (6 bases). The CDR3 sequence is 14 residues long. Germline V gives CDR1 PRHDT, CDR2 FYEKMQ (reference sequence). The germline V and J ends were trimmed by 5 bases and 9 bases, with 17 bases remaining between them. In DNA, the CDR3 is TGTGCCAGCAGCCCGAGGACAGCTGTAGCTGAGCAGTTCTTC. It yields the protein CASSPRTAVAEQFF.

This chain uses TRBV6-1 with TRBJ2-3; no clear D gene. Germline lookup yields CDR1 MNHNS and CDR2 SASEGT. The CDR3 has 15 amino acids. V lost 2 bases, J lost 2 bases, and 11 bases lay in between. The CDR3 sequence is CASSEYGFPTDTQYF. For the CDR3, the DNA is TGTGCCAGCAGTGAATATGGGTTCCCCACAGATACGCAGTATTTT.

The chain uses TRBV6-6 and TRBJ2-7; TRBD2 agrees at 7 bases. CDR3 size: 16 residues. Germline V gene sequence: CDR1 MNHNY, CDR2 SVGAGI (reference sequence). V trimming: 5 bases; J trimming: 1 base; junction bases outside the gene matches: 11. CDR3 sequence: CASSPNTAGPSYEQYF. The CDR3 DNA reads as TGTGCCAGCAGTCCCAACACAGCGGGACCGTCCTACGAGCAGTACTTC.

The chain recombines TRBV7-9 with TRBJ1-2, with TRBD1 matching 7 bases. This CDR3 is 16 amino acids long. In germline, CDR1 is SEHNR, CDR2 FQNEAQ (reference sequence). J gave up 8 bases and V 5 bases, and 17 bases lay outside the gene matches. CDR3 amino acids: CASSPSGEGALSGYTF. CDR3 DNA: TGTGCCAGCAGCCCGTCGGGGGAGGGGGCATTATCGGGCTACACCTTC.

The gene calls are TRBV28 and TRBJ2-7, with 8 bases identical to TRBD1. The J segment lost 1 base and the V segment lost 3 bases, leaving 2 bases of the junction unmatched. CDR3 length equals 14 residues. Germline CDR1 MDHEN, CDR2 SYDVKM. The CDR3 sequence is CASSFTGGSYEQYF. In DNA form, the CDR3 reads TGTGCCAGCAGTTTTACAGGGGGGTCCTACGAGCAGTACTTC.